A selection of T cell receptor beta chains follows, all from one sample in a study of blood T cells in healthy people across ages. Using its own MiXCR run on the 5' RACE reads, TCRdb lists one record per CDR3 protein. The table shows about 730,000 distinct CDR3 sequences, with 40% to 45% occurring only once. The specimen was blood. The receptors were gathered from a woman aged 55-69 years in good health. Each CDR3 is given with its conserved first and last residue. D genes are given only for firm matches. Part of the rows lack a size; the others show once, few, many or a class for expanded clones.

.,many,TRBJ2-3,TRBV7-9,CASSSGQGGTQYF,TGTGCCAGCAGCTCGGGACAAGGGGGTACGCAGTATTTT
.,many,TRBJ2-1,TRBV7-2,CASNPGGKGNEQFF,TGTGCCAGCAACCCGGGCGGGAAGGGCAATGAGCAGTTCTTC
.,few,TRBJ1-2,TRBV9,CASSVDWVSGYTF,TGTGCCAGCAGCGTAGATTGGGTATCCGGCTACACCTTC
.,.,TRBJ2-7,TRBV20-1,CSARDTRGAAYEQYF,TGCAGTGCTAGAGATACGAGGGGGGCGGCCTACGAGCAGTACTTC
.,once,TRBJ2-5,TRBV7-9,CSSSLLEETQYF,TGTTCCAGCAGCTTATTGGAAGAGACCCAGTACTTC
TRBD2,.,TRBJ2-1,TRBV2,CASKGTSGYNEQFF,TGTGCCAGCAAAGGGACTAGCGGTTACAATGAGCAGTTCTTC
.,few,TRBJ1-2,TRBV12-3/TRBV12-4,CASIFRLGGYTF,TGTGCCAGCATTTTTAGGTTAGGAGGCTACACCTTC
.,.,TRBJ2-1,TRBV28,CASSLLGLAKNEQFF,TGTGCCAGCAGTTTATTAGGTCTAGCGAAGAATGAGCAGTTCTTC
.,many,TRBJ2-7,TRBV4-3,CASSQGRPNEQYF,TGCGCCAGCAGCCAAGGACGACCTAACGAGCAGTACTTC
.,.,TRBJ2-5,TRBV7-8,CASSLTPGSRETQYF,TGTGCCAGCAGCTTAACGCCAGGGAGCCGAGAGACCCAGTACTTC
.,.,TRBJ2-1,TRBV14,CASSLRAVSEQFF,TGTGCCAGCAGCCTCAGGGCTGTGAGTGAGCAGTTCTTC
TRBD1,.,TRBJ1-2,TRBV20-1,CSARVGGGYGYTF,TGCAGTGCTAGAGTAGGGGGCGGCTATGGCTACACCTTC
TRBD1,once,TRBJ1-6,TRBV3-1,CASSYHPGTGASPLHF,TGTGCCAGCAGCTACCATCCCGGGACAGGGGCTTCACCCCTCCACTTT
TRBD2,.,TRBJ2-3,TRBV5-1,CASSSGTSGRAGIVDTQYF,TGCGCCAGCAGCTCCGGGACTAGCGGGAGGGCCGGGATTGTTGATACGCAGTATTTT
TRBD1,few,TRBJ1-6,TRBV7-9,CASSMGQGVTSPLHF,TGTGCCAGCAGCATGGGACAGGGGGTTACCTCACCCCTCCACTTT
.,.,TRBJ2-5,TRBV10-3,CAISEGVAQETQYF,TGTGCCATCAGTGAGGGGGTCGCCCAAGAGACCCAGTACTTC
.,.,TRBJ2-1,TRBV7-9,CASSPDGGSNNEQFF,TGTGCCAGCAGCCCCGACGGGGGTTCCAACAATGAGCAGTTCTTC
.,few,TRBJ1-1,TRBV6-2/TRBV6-3,CASSYTANTEAFF,TGTGCCAGCAGTTACACAGCGAACACTGAAGCTTTCTTT
.,many,TRBJ1-2,TRBV27,CASSLIAGNNYGYTF,TGTGCCAGCAGTTTAATCGCAGGGAATAACTATGGCTACACCTTC
TRBD1,.,TRBJ1-2,TRBV2,CASRNGQGANGYTF,TGTGCCAGCAGAAACGGACAGGGGGCCAATGGCTACACCTTC
.,.,TRBJ2-7,TRBV6-6,CATGSHDQGYEQYF,TGTGCCACCGGAAGCCACGACCAGGGGTACGAGCAGTACTTC
TRBD2,.,TRBJ2-7,TRBV18,CASRAGNEQYF,TGTGCCAGTCGAGCGGGGAACGAGCAGTACTTC
.,few,TRBJ2-5,TRBV11-2,CASSLLNLGETQYF,TGTGCCAGCAGCTTACTAAACCTGGGAGAGACCCAGTACTTC
.,.,TRBJ2-5,TRBV18,CASSPASGGGETQYF,TGTGCCAGCTCACCAGCATCGGGGGGCGGTGAGACCCAGTACTTC
.,many,TRBJ2-7,TRBV5-6,CASSAIGVAPNYEQYF,TGTGCCAGCAGCGCCATCGGTGTAGCGCCCAACTACGAGCAGTACTTC
TRBD2,few,TRBJ2-1,TRBV3-1,CASSQVLSGLAINEQFF,TGTGCCAGCAGCCAAGTGTTGTCGGGACTAGCGATTAATGAGCAGTTCTTC
TRBD1,.,TRBJ1-5,TRBV25-1,CASSEGTVNQPQHF,TGTGCCAGCAGTGAAGGGACAGTCAATCAGCCCCAGCATTTT
.,.,TRBJ1-2,TRBV5-1,CASSTAGELGGYTF,TGCGCCAGCAGCACCGCCGGGGAGCTTGGAGGCTACACCTTC
TRBD2,.,TRBJ2-5,TRBV7-3,CASSAGLAGGPGETQYF,TGTGCCAGCAGCGCCGGACTAGCGGGGGGGCCGGGAGAGACCCAGTACTTC
TRBD1,.,TRBJ1-1,TRBV27,CASNRGAALTTEAFF,TGTGCCAGCAACAGGGGGGCTGCTCTGACCACTGAAGCTTTCTTT
.,few,TRBJ1-2,TRBV18,CASSPPSGDGYTF,TGTGCCAGCTCACCACCGTCGGGAGATGGCTACACCTTC
TRBD2,few,TRBJ2-3,TRBV9,CASRETSGITDTQYF,TGTGCCAGCAGGGAGACTAGCGGGATCACAGATACGCAGTATTTT
TRBD2,.,TRBJ2-1,TRBV20-1,CSAKGSGASSYNEQFF,TGCAGTGCCAAGGGTAGCGGGGCAAGCTCCTACAATGAGCAGTTCTTC
.,many,TRBJ2-7,TRBV7-2,CASSLDPSSYEQYF,TGTGCCAGCAGCTTAGACCCTAGCTCCTACGAGCAGTACTTC
.,few,TRBJ2-3,TRBV2,CASSEDRADTQYF,TGTGCCAGCAGTGAAGACAGGGCCGATACGCAGTATTTT
.,.,TRBJ2-2,TRBV18,CASFRDYPTAGELFF,TGTGCCAGCTTCAGGGATTACCCAACAGCCGGGGAGCTGTTTTTT
.,few,TRBJ1-5,TRBV6-6,CASSSRATEYSNQPQHF,TGTGCCAGCAGTTCCAGGGCGACTGAGTATAGCAATCAGCCCCAGCATTTT
.,many,TRBJ1-2,TRBV25-1,CASSERLAGEGYTF,TGTGCCAGCAGCGAGAGATTGGCCGGTGAGGGCTACACCTTC
TRBD1,few,TRBJ2-7,TRBV6-5,CASSYSRTGDSYEQYF,TGTGCCAGCAGTTACTCTAGGACAGGGGATTCCTACGAGCAGTACTTC
.,few,TRBJ2-7,TRBV6-6,CASSATSYEQYF,TGTGCCAGCAGTGCCACCTCCTACGAGCAGTACTTC
TRBD2,few,TRBJ2-1,TRBV20-1,CSARVTSGGAWNEQFF,TGCAGTGCTAGAGTTACTAGCGGGGGGGCTTGGAATGAGCAGTTCTTC